The 30 T cell receptor beta chains reported below all come from one sample, sequenced in a study of T cell repertoires in cytomegalovirus infection. TCRdb reanalysed the reads using MiXCR and keeps one entry per CDR3 protein. The data show approximately 910,000 distinct CDR3 sequences, roughly 30% seen once. These receptors lack a known antigen. The sample in question was cultured CD8+ T cells from PBMCs, obtained from culture after CMV antigen stimulation. Source of these receptors: a human donor in good health (CMV status not recorded). Some clones in this sample may be carry-over from other donors' samples.

The rearrangement uses TRBV27 and TRBJ1-2, with TRBD1 matching 7 bases. The CDR3 sequence is 14 residues long. Germline values: CDR1 MNHEY, CDR2 SMNVEV (reference sequence). V was pared by 5 bases and J by 4 bases, with 7 bases of the junction left unmatched. The CDR3 protein is CASSPWGQTYGYTF. The CDR3 DNA reads as TGTGCCAGCAGTCCCTGGGGACAGACCTATGGCTACACCTTC.

The V gene is TRBV28, the J gene TRBJ2-3; D gene unclear. The CDR3 is made up of 17 amino acids. The V and J ends lost 2 bases and 2 bases respectively, with 17 bases between them. Germline CDR1 and CDR2: MDHEN and SYDVKM. The CDR3 DNA reads as TGTGCCAGCAGTTTAGCGGAAGTCACTTACTACACAGATACGCAGTATTTT. Translating it yields CASSLAEVTYYTDTQYF.

A few counts support this clonotype. The V call is TRBV5-6, the J call TRBJ2-7; 7 nucleotides align to TRBD2. Looked up from germline, CDR1 is SGHDT and CDR2 is YYEEEE. The CDR3 consists of 17 residues. The ends lost 4 bases at V and 0 bases at J; junction bases unmatched: 13. CDR3 nucleotide sequence: TGTGCCAGCAGCCCGGGGAGGGCGGGGATCCTCTCCTACGAGCAGTACTTC. It encodes CASSPGRAGILSYEQYF.

For this clonotype: A much larger clone lies one base from this, so it may be a read error. This chain uses TRBV7-6 with TRBJ1-1; the D is unclear. V lost 5 bases to trimming and J lost 7 bases, with 14 bases between them. The germline V gene has CDR1 SGHVS and CDR2 FNYEAQ. The CDR3 is 13 residues long. Here the CDR3 DNA reads TGTGCCAGCAGCGACTCCGGGATAGGTGAAGCTTTCTTT. This gives the protein CASSDSGIGEAFF.

The genes are TRBV19 and TRBJ1-1; D possibly corresponds to TRBD1 (6 bases). Germline loops: CDR1 LNHDA, CDR2 SQIVND (reference sequence). There are 14 residues in the CDR3. V was pared by 2 bases and J by 7 bases, with 14 bases between. The CDR3 reads CASSIKGGKNEAFF. The CDR3 DNA is TGTGCCAGTAGTATAAAAGGGGGAAAAAATGAAGCTTTCTTT. Drawing the rest from reference TRBV19 and TRBJ1-1, the complete variable domain is DGGITQSPKYLFRKEGQNVTLSCEQNLNHDAMYWYRQDPGQGLRLIYYSQIVNDFQKGDIAEGYSVSREKKESFPLTVTSAQKNPTAFYLCASSIKGGKNEAFFGQGTRLTVV.

This rearrangement joins TRBV7-3 to TRBJ1-1; no definite D call. Looked up from germline, CDR1 is SGHTA and CDR2 is FQGTGA. Trimming took 6 bases from V and 3 from J, leaving 14 bases between them. CDR3 length: 14 residues. CDR3 sequence: CASSFSTVDTEAFF. The CDR3 coding sequence is TGTGCCAGCAGTTTTTCGACGGTGGACACTGAAGCTTTCTTT.

This chain uses TRBV4-1 with TRBJ2-2; D is ambiguous. Trimming removed 6 bases at V and 4 bases at J, with 6 bases between. The CDR3 has 12 residues. The germline V gene encodes CDR1 MGHRA and CDR2 YSYEKL. In nucleotides, the CDR3 is TGCGCCAGCAGGCACAGCACCGGGGAGCTGTTTTTT. Translation gives CASRHSTGELFF.

The chain is built from TRBV19 and TRBJ2-1, with 7 bases identical to TRBD1. Germline values: CDR1 LNHDA, CDR2 SQIVND (reference sequence). This CDR3 has 12 residues. Trimming removed 4 bases from V and 10 bases from J; junction bases left unmatched: 4. The DNA of the CDR3 is TGTGCCAGTAGTACCCTGACAGGGGAGCAGTTCTTC. This codes for CASSTLTGEQFF.

This clonotype appeared many times. V and J are TRBV7-9 and TRBJ2-5; the D is unclear. The CDR3 length is 12 residues. V lost 4 bases and J lost 5, with 8 bases in between. CDR1 and CDR2 (germline): SEHNR, FQNEAQ (reference sequence). Here the CDR3 DNA reads TGTGCCAGCAGCTCCGAACGGGAGACCCAGTACTTC. It translates to CASSSERETQYF.

Ten or more counts support this clonotype. The chain links TRBV7-2 to TRBJ2-1; 9 nucleotides align to TRBD1. Germline V gene data show CDR1 as SGHTA and CDR2 as FQGNSA. This CDR3 is built from 16 residues. With 7 bases clipped from V and 3 bases from J, the junction kept 10 bases outside the gene matches. Here the CDR3 reads CASTLSYRGLYNEQFF. In nucleotides, the CDR3 is TGTGCCAGCACCCTCTCTTACAGGGGGCTCTACAATGAGCAGTTCTTC. The full variable domain, its missing parts supplied by reference TRBV7-2 and TRBJ2-1, is GAGVSQSPSNKVTEKGKDVELRCDPISGHTALYWYRQSLGQGLEFLIYFQGNSAPDKSGLPSDRFSAERTGGSVSTLTIQRTQQEDSAVYLCASTLSYRGLYNEQFFGPGTRLTVL.

The CDR3 coding sequence is TGTGCCAGCAGTGGGAAGACGTACGAGCAGTACTTC. Encoded protein: CASSGKTYEQYF. The chain carries TRBV6-5 and TRBJ2-7; the D is unclear. The CDR3 runs to 12 residues. V lost 5 bases to trimming and J lost 4 bases, with 9 bases between them. CDR1 and CDR2 (germline): MNHEY, SVGAGI.

This sequence joins TRBV10-3 and TRBJ1-5; D is undetermined. V dropped 4 bases and J dropped 1 base, with 8 bases sitting between them. The germline gives CDR1 ENHRY, CDR2 SYGVKD. The CDR3 runs to 14 residues. As DNA, the CDR3 is TGTGCCATCAGTGTCACCGGGAGCAATCAGCCCCAGCATTTT. Protein product: CAISVTGSNQPQHF.

The genes are TRBV6-5 and TRBJ1-2; TRBD1 matches at 7 bases. CDR3 length equals 16 residues. Germline V gene sequence: CDR1 MNHEY, CDR2 SVGAGI. The V gene end was trimmed by 2 bases and the J gene end by 4 bases; junction bases not matched to a gene: 10. CDR3 sequence reads: CASSYAILGQRYGYTF. The CDR3 DNA is TGTGCCAGCAGTTACGCGATCTTGGGACAGCGCTATGGCTACACCTTC.

This clonotype came up a few times. The chain recombines TRBV6-2 or TRBV6-3 with TRBJ2-1, with 7 bases fitting TRBD2. The CDR3 runs to 17 residues. The J segment lost 5 bases and the V segment lost 6 bases, leaving 16 bases of the junction unmatched. CDR1 is MNHEY and CDR2 is SVGEGT in the germline V gene. The CDR3 reads CASRITPSRRGDNEQFF. CDR3 DNA sequence: TGTGCCAGCAGAATAACCCCATCCCGCCGGGGGGACAATGAGCAGTTCTTC.

In nucleotides, the CDR3 is TGTGCCAGCAGTGTGGGGGACTCCTACGAGCAGTACTTC. It yields the protein CASSVGDSYEQYF. The V and J genes are TRBV25-1 and TRBJ2-7; D tentatively fits TRBD1 or TRBD2 (5 bases each). Trimming removed 4 bases from V and 0 bases from J, with 7 bases in between. The CDR3 extends over 13 amino acids. Germline V CDR1 and CDR2: MGHDK, SYGVNS.

This sequence joins TRBV28 and TRBJ1-1, with D uncertain. Germline CDR1 is MDHEN and CDR2 is SYDVKM. The CDR3 loop spans 14 amino acids. The V end was cut by 3 bases, the J end by 3 bases, with 11 bases between. As DNA, the CDR3 is TGTGCCAGCAGTTTTACAAACAAGGACACTGAAGCTTTCTTT. It encodes CASSFTNKDTEAFF.

The chain links TRBV7-9 to TRBJ1-2; 7 nucleotides match TRBD1. The CDR3 runs to 13 residues. The germline gives CDR1 SEHNR, CDR2 FQNEAQ (reference sequence). V lost 4 bases to trimming and J lost 4 bases; unmatched junction nucleotides: 3. CDR3 region: CASSWDSFYGYTF. CDR3 DNA: TGTGCCAGCAGCTGGGACAGCTTCTATGGCTACACCTTC.

The chain uses TRBV5-4 and TRBJ2-1; maybe TRBD1 (5 bases). V was trimmed by 0 bases and J by 8 bases, leaving 12 bases between them. The CDR3 is made up of 14 amino acids. Germline values: CDR1 SGHNT, CDR2 YYREEE (reference sequence). CDR3 amino acids: CASSLVGEADEQFF. CDR3 bases: TGTGCCAGCAGCTTGGTAGGGGAAGCAGATGAGCAGTTCTTC.

To note about this clonotype: Given a much more abundant clone one base away, this may be a read error. The J gene is TRBJ2-7, the V gene TRBV7-2; 7 bases are a match to TRBD1. Germline values: CDR1 SGHTA, CDR2 FQGNSA. CDR3 size: 16 residues. V was clipped by 5 bases and J by 3 bases; unmatched bases: 13. CDR3 DNA: TGTGCCAGCAGCCCGAATGCGACAGGGAATGACTACGAGCAGTACGTC. As protein: CASSPNATGNDYEQYV.

On this clonotype itself: A much bigger clone sits one base away, suggesting this may be a read error. The genes are TRBV7-6 and TRBJ1-1; possibly TRBD1 for D (6 bases). The CDR3 has 15 amino acids. Germline V lookup: CDR1 SGHVS, CDR2 FNYEAQ. The CDR3 region has the DNA TGTACCAGCAGCCCGCGTCCAGGGGCGAACACTGAAGCTTTCTTT. The encoded protein is CTSSPRPGANTEAFF.

This clonotype showed up just a few times. This sequence joins TRBV5-6 and TRBJ1-1; 9 nucleotides match TRBD1. Trimming at V came to 4 bases and at J to 5 bases, leaving 15 bases not matched to a gene. CDR1 and CDR2 from the germline V gene are SGHDT and YYEEEE. This CDR3 has 17 amino acids. CDR3 sequence reads: CASSVLPGQGQETEAFF. The CDR3 nucleotides are TGTGCCAGCAGCGTGCTCCCGGGACAGGGACAGGAGACTGAAGCTTTCTTT.

This clonotype has only one observation. The J gene is TRBJ2-7, the V gene TRBV15; D is uncertain. Germline values: CDR1 LNHNV, CDR2 YYDKDF (reference sequence). The length of the CDR3 is 16 residues. DNA of the CDR3: TGTGTCACCAGCAGAGATTTCCCAGGCGACCTCTACGAGCAGTACGTC. This sequence encodes CVTSRDFPGDLYEQYV.

The chain joins TRBV5-6 to TRBJ1-1; D gene unclear. V gave up 4 bases and J gave up 0 bases, with 7 bases separating them. The germline CDR1 and CDR2 sequences are SGHDT and YYEEEE. CDR3 length: 13 residues. CDR3 amino acids: CASSEKMNTEAFF. The CDR3, as DNA: TGTGCCAGCAGCGAAAAGATGAACACTGAAGCTTTCTTT.

This clonotype was seen a handful of times. The chain carries TRBV5-5 and TRBJ2-2; D might be TRBD1 (5 bases). Deletions cut 2 bases from V and 6 bases from J, with 11 bases between. The CDR3 is 14 amino acids. Germline V lookup: CDR1 SGHKS, CDR2 YYEKEE (reference sequence). CDR3 amino acids: CASSFLQGPGELFF. The CDR3 coding sequence is TGTGCCAGCAGCTTTCTTCAGGGCCCCGGGGAGCTGTTTTTT. Full variable domain (rest looked up from reference TRBV5-5 and TRBJ2-2): DAGVTQSPTHLIKTRGQQVTLRCSPISGHKSVSWYQQVLGQGPQFIFQYYEKEERGRGNFPDRFSARQFPNYSSELNVNALLLGDSALYLCASSFLQGPGELFFGEGSRLTVL.

Only a few counts were recorded for this clonotype. The J gene is TRBJ2-1, the V gene TRBV19, with 9 bases matching TRBD2. This CDR3 region has 20 residues. The germline V gene encodes CDR1 LNHDA and CDR2 SQIVND (reference sequence). Losses at the gene ends were 5 bases for V and 1 base for J; bases not matched to a gene: 18. As DNA, the CDR3 is TGTGCCAGTAGTGTCCTCCCGGGACTAGCTTCGGGTCCGTCCTACAATGAGCAGTTCTTC. This sequence encodes CASSVLPGLASGPSYNEQFF.

This clonotype has a count of ten or more. The chain combines TRBV12-3 or TRBV12-4 with TRBJ2-1; D unresolved. V lost 2 bases and J 5 bases, leaving 7 bases between the germline ends. The CDR3 contains 13 residues. Here the CDR3 reads CASSLISDNEQFF. CDR3 DNA sequence: TGTGCCAGCAGTTTAATTTCCGACAATGAGCAGTTCTTC.

V is TRBV6-6 and J is TRBJ1-1; no firm D call. This CDR3 contains 14 residues. Germline CDR1 MNHNY, CDR2 SVGAGI (reference sequence). Trimming left V 5 bases short and J 5 bases short, with 15 bases between. Here the CDR3 DNA reads TGTGCCAGCAGTAGCAGACCGTTGGGGACTGAAGCTTTCTTT. Protein product: CASSSRPLGTEAFF.

This clonotype has only a few counts. The chain uses TRBV5-1 and TRBJ2-2; D is undetermined. The CDR3 runs 15 residues. Looked up from germline, CDR1 is SGHRS and CDR2 is YFSETQ. V was trimmed by 1 base and J by 2 bases, leaving 9 bases between them. The CDR3 coding sequence is TGCGCCAGCAGCTTGATCGTACACAACACCGGGGAGCTGTTTTTT. This codes for CASSLIVHNTGELFF. Using reference TRBV5-1 and TRBJ2-2 for the parts outside the CDR3, the full variable domain is KAGVTQTPRYLIKTRGQQVTLSCSPISGHRSVSWYQQTPGQGLQFLFEYFSETQRNKGNFPGRFSGRQFSNSRSEMNVSTLELGDSALYLCASSLIVHNTGELFFGEGSRLTVL.

This clonotype showed up just once. CDR3 amino acids: CASSFPGLSGELFF. Written as DNA, the CDR3 is TGTGCCAGCAGTTTCCCGGGACTAAGCGGGGAGCTGTTTTTT. The V call is TRBV28, the J call TRBJ2-2; 7 bases line up with TRBD2. Trimming took 3 bases from V and 7 from J; bases not matched to a gene: 5. This CDR3 has 14 residues. Germline V gene lookup returns CDR1 MDHEN and CDR2 SYDVKM.

In its sample, this clonotype was seen a few times. This chain uses TRBV7-9 with TRBJ2-7; D may be TRBD1 or TRBD2 (5 bases each). The CDR3 covers 13 residues. The V gene's germline CDR1 is SEHNR and CDR2 FQNEAQ (reference sequence). The V gene lost 4 bases and the J gene lost 5 bases, with 12 bases spanning the gap. CDR3: CASSSLRGHEQYF. The CDR3 region has the DNA TGTGCCAGCAGCTCCCTCCGGGGACACGAGCAGTACTTC.